Listed below are T cell receptor beta chains from one sample, sequenced in a study of cytomegalovirus exposure and HLA in healthy donors. TCRdb's copy holds only in-frame clones and misses some; the assay was immunoSEQ multiplex PCR. The data contain about 110,000 clones, 70% of them seen just once; the ten biggest clones take up around 10%. The sequenced sample was PBMCs. The receptors were sampled from a man aged 25-45 years in good health and CMV-seropositive. Each CDR3 is given with its conserved first and last residue. D genes are given only for firm matches. Clone size, where shown, is once, few, many, or a class for clones that have expanded.

>-|TRBJ2-3|TRBV7-8|few
TGTGCCAGCAGCGTTCGGAGCGGGAGCACAGATACGCAGTATTTT
CASSVRSGSTDTQYF
>-|TRBJ1-2|TRBV5-4|once
TGTGCCAGCAGCACAACAGGGAACTATGGCTACACCTTC
CASSTTGNYGYTF
>TRBD1|TRBJ1-1|TRBV29-1|-
TGCAGCGTTGGCGTAGGGGGCCACACTGAAGCTTTCTTT
CSVGVGGHTEAFF
>-|TRBJ2-1|TRBV5-5|-
TGTGCCAGCAGCTTGATGATCGGCAGGGACTACAATGAGCAGTTCTTC
CASSLMIGRDYNEQFF
>-|TRBJ2-7|TRBV9|-
TGTGCCAGCAGCGTCGGGGACACCAACTACGAGCAGTACTTC
CASSVGDTNYEQYF
>-|TRBJ1-3|TRBV6-1|once
TGTGCCAGCAGTGAAGTCCCAGTCGGAGCCGGAAACACCATATATTTT
CASSEVPVGAGNTIYF
>-|TRBJ1-1|TRBV7-7|few
TGTGCTAGCGGATCAGGGCTGAACACTGAAGCTTTCTTT
CASGSGLNTEAFF
>-|TRBJ1-4|TRBV27|-
TGTGCCAGCAGTTTCCCGGGCGGGAAACTGTTTTTT
CASSFPGGKLFF
>-|TRBJ1-2|TRBV5-8|-
TGTGCCAGCAGCTTTGGGCAGGGAGGCAACTATGGCTACACCTTC
CASSFGQGGNYGYTF
>-|TRBJ1-5|TRBV4-1|few
TGCGCCAGCAGCCTACTACCTAGGGGGTCCAATCAGCCCCAGCATTTT
CASSLLPRGSNQPQHF
>TRBD2|TRBJ2-3|TRBV2|-
TGTGCCAGCAGTGATCGCGGGACTAGCAGGGATACGCAGTATTTT
CASSDRGTSRDTQYF
>TRBD1|TRBJ2-7|TRBV11-2|-
TGTGCCAGCAGCTTTTGGGGCCCGGGACAGGGTGCGCCCTACGAGCAGTACTTC
CASSFWGPGQGAPYEQYF
>-|TRBJ2-1|TRBV6-5|once
TGTGCCAGCGTCCTCTTAGGGGGTGGTAGGAATGAGCAGTTCTTC
CASVLLGGGRNEQFF
>TRBD1|TRBJ1-1|TRBV9|-
TGTGCCAGCAGCGTCTGGACAGGGGTACCGGGGACTGAAGCTTTCTTT
CASSVWTGVPGTEAFF
>TRBD1|TRBJ1-6|TRBV6-5|-
TGTGCCAGCAGTTACGAGGGACAGGATAATTCACCCCTCCACTTT
CASSYEGQDNSPLHF
>TRBD2|TRBJ2-1|TRBV5-1|-
TGCGCCAGCAGCCCGACTAGCGGGAGAGTAAATGAGCAGTTCTTC
CASSPTSGRVNEQFF
>-|TRBJ1-2|TRBV30|-
TGTGCCTGGAGCCCATCGGGGGGGATGCTGGGCACCTTC
CAWSPSGGMLGTF
>TRBD2|TRBJ2-3|TRBV5-1|-
TGCGCCAGCAGCCCGGGGACTAGCGGCGCCATCACAGATACGCAGTATTTT
CASSPGTSGAITDTQYF
>-|TRBJ2-1|TRBV5-1|-
TGCGCCAGCAGCCTAAACCCTGGACAGAGCTCCTACAATGAGCAGTTCTTC
CASSLNPGQSSYNEQFF
>TRBD1|TRBJ1-6|TRBV28|-
TGTGCCAGCAGCTCGTCACAGGGGGCCAGTGGCTGGTCTCCCCTCCACTTT
CASSSSQGASGWSPLHF
>TRBD2|TRBJ2-2|TRBV7-6|-
TGTGCCAGCAGCTCTAGCGGGGCGAACACCGGGGAGCTGTTTTTT
CASSSSGANTGELFF
>TRBD2|TRBJ2-1|TRBV6-4|-
TGTGCCAGCAGTGCGTTCGGACTAGCAGCCAATGAGCAGTTCTTC
CASSAFGLAANEQFF
>TRBD1|TRBJ2-1|TRBV28|once
TGTGCCAGCAGTTTAAACAGGGGGTTCTTCAATGAGCAGTTCTTC
CASSLNRGFFNEQFF
>TRBD1|TRBJ1-1|TRBV28|-
TGTGCCAGCAGTACCCCTCGGACAGGCAACACTGAAGCTTTCTTT
CASSTPRTGNTEAFF
>-|TRBJ2-2|TRBV5-1|-
TGCGCCAGCAGCCCTAGGGGAATGGAGAACACCGGGGAGCTGTTTTTT
CASSPRGMENTGELFF
>-|TRBJ2-1|TRBV11-3|-
TGTGCCAGCAGCTTTCGAAGCGTAAGTTCCTACAATGAGCAGTTCTTC
CASSFRSVSSYNEQFF
>-|TRBJ1-2|TRBV25-1|-
TGTGCCAGCAGCTACGGACAATCCCATGGCTACACCTTC
CASSYGQSHGYTF
>TRBD2|TRBJ2-4|TRBV7-9|-
TGTGCCAGCAGCGCCAGCACTGGACTAGCGGGAGGGGACATTCAGTACTTC
CASSASTGLAGGDIQYF
>-|TRBJ2-1|TRBV27|-
TGTGCCAGCAGTTTCCGGGCCTACAATGAGCAGTTCTTC
CASSFRAYNEQFF
>-|TRBJ1-4|TRBV28|-
TGTGCCAGCAGTTTATACACAGATGCAACTAATGAAAAACTGTTTTTT
CASSLYTDATNEKLFF
>-|TRBJ2-2|TRBV13|few
TGTGCCAGCAGCCACCATAGAGGCTACACCGGGGAGCTGTTTTTT
CASSHHRGYTGELFF
>TRBD1|TRBJ1-2|TRBV29-1|-
TGCAGCGCCAGAGTCCTGACAGGGGGCTACTATGGCTACACCTTC
CSARVLTGGYYGYTF